The T cell receptor beta chain described here comes from a study of blood T cell repertoires in COVID-19. Repertoires were generated with immunoSEQ multiplex PCR, while TCRdb's copy carries only in-frame clones and drops some. This table has fewer than 450,000 clones, nearly 90% appearing once. CDR3 length: 14 residues. V dropped 2 bases and J dropped 0 bases, with 11 bases sitting between them. Germline lookup yields CDR1 GTSNPN and CDR2 SVGIG (reference sequence). V usage is TRBV30 and J usage is TRBJ2-7; a weak D match, TRBD2 (6 bases). The source of this sequence is a woman aged 40 to 49 with acute COVID-19. Sequences were obtained from PBMCs or T cells enriched from blood (not recorded which). In DNA form, the CDR3 reads TGTGCCTGGAGTCCCCTCGGGAGCTCCTACGAGCAGTACTTC. This encodes CAWSPLGSSYEQYF. Filled out from reference TRBV30 and TRBJ2-7, the complete variable domain reads SQTIHQWPATLVQPVGSPLSLECTVEGTSNPNLYWYRQAAGRGLQLLFYSVGIGQISSEVPQNLSASRPQDRQFILSSKKLLLSDSGFYLCAWSPLGSSYEQYFGPGTRLTVT.